The T cell receptor (beta chain) under discussion was sequenced for a study of cytomegalovirus exposure and HLA in healthy donors. Germline loops: CDR1 LNHDA, CDR2 SQIVND (reference sequence). The CDR3 is 15 amino acids. The trim removed 5 bases at V and 5 bases at J, leaving 6 bases unmatched. The PCR used 60 Vbeta and 13 Jbeta primers. Clones were read by immunoSEQ multiplex PCR, and TCRdb kept only the in-frame ones, dropping some. The data show tens of thousands of clones, more than 65% seen once. Whereas donors were nominally healthy upon sampling, unrecorded immune exposures were probable. Regarding this clone: Antigen: not known.

Study-wide findings and caveats: Later, an analysis showed that TCR beta chains associated with HLA were more clonally expanded than others that were equally common. Across all donors, roughly uniform sequencing depth was an assumption of the presence/absence analyses. Many donors shared some public TCRs, even though most TCR sequences were rare.

The chain joins TRBV19 to TRBJ2-5, with TRBD2 matching over 12 bases. Sequencing used PBMCs. This clonotype originated in a human donor in good health. The CDR3 is CASSLGLAGLETQYF. CDR3 nucleotide sequence: TGTGCCAGTAGTCTCGGACTAGCGGGGTTGGAGACCCAGTACTTC. The variable domain in full, with the rest retrieved from reference TRBV19 and TRBJ2-5, is DGGITQSPKYLFRKEGQNVTLSCEQNLNHDAMYWYRQDPGQGLRLIYYSQIVNDFQKGDIAEGYSVSREKKESFPLTVTSAQKNPTAFYLCASSLGLAGLETQYFGPGTRLLVL.